This T cell receptor (beta chain) was observed in a study of Tregs in tolerant kidney transplant recipients (dated by TCRdb to between 2018 and 2021). Study-wide context: The transplants used related donors along with nonmyeloablative bone marrow transplantation, and in the human trials mixed chimerism was transient. Before combined kidney and bone marrow transplantation, this study identified donor-specific regulatory T cells using TCRbeta sequencing and then followed those same cells after transplant.

The paper's findings and limits, for the study overall: The most biologically relevant and donor-specific TCRbeta repertoire appeared to be identified by expanding Tregs with activated donor B cells. PCR primers changed over time for some patients, so nucleotide-level comparison across those patients' samples was not possible. Because only a small number of patients were included, the study had limitations, and the results will need to be validated in larger populations as well as under other immunosuppression protocols. Biological reproducibility was not examined directly, but technical replication error appeared to be minimal. Donor-specific Treg expansion was found to exceed global Treg expansion in tolerant patients, suggesting antigen-driven rather than nonspecific expansion.

Details on this clone: It has no known antigen specificity. Within one base of it there is no much larger clone, and no base qualities were kept.

For TCRbeta CDR3 sequencing, genomic DNA from the sorted cells was extracted using the QIAGEN DNeasy Blood and Tissue Kit. Through immunoSEQ, high-throughput TCRbeta CDR3 sequencing was done commercially, including PCR amplification with internal controls and bias correction. On the authors' methods: Unique productive TCRbeta sequences were defined by CDR3 nucleotide sequence when primers matched and otherwise by CDR3 amino acid sequence together with Vbeta and Jbeta genes. To correct for sorting error, sequences found in more than one sorted population at a frequency ratio of 2:1 or less were discarded, and the remaining shared sequences were assigned to the population with the higher frequency. Sequences were defined as donor-reactive when expanded at least 5-fold in CFSE-low cells versus unstimulated cells and present at a frequency of at least 0.01% in CFSE-low cells. Jensen-Shannon divergence, calculated on the top 100 TCRbeta sequences ranked by frequency, was used to quantify repertoire divergence. When a sample had multiple sequencing runs, each run was corrected for sorting error separately and the runs were then pooled. Not all clones reach the TCRdb copy of this immuneACCESS table, which keeps in-frame sequences only. Checked studies attribute under half of the gap to unresolved V genes and leave the rest unexplained. The D gene and trimming were derived from the DNA, and the V and J assignments and clone size from that table. The sample contains 60,000 to 70,000 clones, about nine tenths of them found a single time. Approximately 9.9% of the sample is held by the ten biggest clonotypes.

The sample's time point label, in plain terms: blood sample drawn before combined kidney and bone marrow transplant. Unstimulated Tregs (CD4+CD25+CD127-), CD4+ non-Tregs (CD4+CD25-), CD4 and CD8 cells were FACS-sorted from thawed PBMCs. Patients were several combined kidney and bone marrow transplant recipients from the ITN036ST trial, and only these trial subjects had samples available. Healthy control blood was processed by Ficoll density gradient to PBMCs and cryopreserved; patient PBMCs were collected before and after transplant. CDR3 length: 16 amino acids, cysteine to phenylalanine. Just CDR3 DNA is preserved here, 48 bases in frame from base 1. Here V drops 5 bases and J drops 5 bases, and the junction holds 12 bases not matched to any gene. For CDR1 and CDR2, the germline V gene lists SGHTA and FQGNSA.

The receptor comes from a human donor who received a combined kidney and bone marrow transplant. The starting material was CD8+ T cells from blood, obtained before the transplant. The rearranged chain carries TRBV7-2 and TRBJ2-1; 7 central nucleotides agree with TRBD2. The CDR3 protein: CASSPIRGRADNEQFF. The DNA sequence reads TGTGCCAGCAGCCCCATACGGGGGAGGGCGGACAATGAGCAGTTCTTC.